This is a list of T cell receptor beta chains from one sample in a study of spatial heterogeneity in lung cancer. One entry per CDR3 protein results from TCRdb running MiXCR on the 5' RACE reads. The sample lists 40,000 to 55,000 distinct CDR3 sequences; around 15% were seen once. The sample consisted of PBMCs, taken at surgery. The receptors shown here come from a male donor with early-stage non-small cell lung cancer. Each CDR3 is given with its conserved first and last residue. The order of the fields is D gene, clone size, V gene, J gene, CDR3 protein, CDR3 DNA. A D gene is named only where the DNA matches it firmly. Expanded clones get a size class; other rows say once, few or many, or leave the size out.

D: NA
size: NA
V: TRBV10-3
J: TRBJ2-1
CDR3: CAISQNYNEQFF
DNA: TGTGCCATCTCACAGAATTACAATGAGCAGTTCTTC

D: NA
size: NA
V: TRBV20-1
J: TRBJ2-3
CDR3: CSASPAGAYTQYF
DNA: TGCAGTGCCTCCCCCGCGGGGGCATATACGCAGTATTTT

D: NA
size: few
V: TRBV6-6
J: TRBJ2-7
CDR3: CASKGAYEQYF
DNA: TGTGCCAGCAAAGGGGCCTACGAGCAGTACTTC

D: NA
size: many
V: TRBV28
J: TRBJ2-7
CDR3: CASSSPTPQGPGPYEQYF
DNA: TGTGCCAGCAGTTCCCCCACTCCTCAAGGTCCCGGGCCCTACGAGCAGTACTTC

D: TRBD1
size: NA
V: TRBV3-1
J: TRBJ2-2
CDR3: CASSQQGATGELFF
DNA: TGTGCCAGCAGCCAACAGGGGGCCACCGGGGAGCTGTTTTTT

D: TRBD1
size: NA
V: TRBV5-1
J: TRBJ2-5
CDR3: CASSYYRQGRETQYF
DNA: TGCGCCAGCAGCTATTACCGACAGGGACGGGAGACCCAGTACTTC

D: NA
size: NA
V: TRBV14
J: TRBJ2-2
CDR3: CASSQGRNTGELFF
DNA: TGTGCCAGCAGCCAAGGACGGAACACCGGGGAGCTGTTTTTT

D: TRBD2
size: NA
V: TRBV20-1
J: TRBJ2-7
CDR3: CSADPGTSGIYEQYF
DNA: TGCAGTGCTGACCCCGGGACTAGCGGGATATACGAGCAGTACTTC

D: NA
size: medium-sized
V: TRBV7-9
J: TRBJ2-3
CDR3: CASSLDSTDTQYF
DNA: TGTGCCAGCAGCTTAGACTCCACAGATACGCAGTATTTT

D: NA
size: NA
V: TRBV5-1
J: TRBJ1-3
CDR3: CARWWQISSGNTIYF
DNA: TGCGCCAGGTGGTGGCAGATCAGCTCTGGAAACACCATATATTTT

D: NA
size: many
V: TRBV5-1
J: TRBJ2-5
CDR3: CASSGGPQETQYF
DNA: TGCGCCAGCAGCGGGGGTCCACAAGAGACCCAGTACTTC

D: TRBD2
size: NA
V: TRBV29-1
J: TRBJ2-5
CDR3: CSAALLAETQYF
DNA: TGCAGCGCCGCCCTACTAGCGGAGACCCAGTACTTC

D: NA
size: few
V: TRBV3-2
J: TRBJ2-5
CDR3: CASSQDAGAVETQYF
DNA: TGTGCCAGCAGCCAAGATGCGGGAGCTGTAGAGACCCAGTACTTC

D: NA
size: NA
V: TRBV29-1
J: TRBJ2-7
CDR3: CSVVPSGLAYEQYF
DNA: TGCAGCGTTGTCCCCTCGGGGTTGGCGTACGAGCAGTACTTC

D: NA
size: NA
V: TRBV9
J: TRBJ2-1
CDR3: CASSVENEQFF
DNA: TGTGCCAGCAGCGTAGAAAATGAGCAGTTCTTC

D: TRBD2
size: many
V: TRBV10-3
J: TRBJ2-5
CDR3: CAISAGLAGDFQETQYF
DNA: TGTGCCATCAGTGCCGGACTAGCGGGGGACTTCCAAGAGACCCAGTACTTC

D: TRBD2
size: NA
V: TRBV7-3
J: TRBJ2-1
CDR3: CASSMTSGTYNEQFF
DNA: TGTGCCAGCAGCATGACTAGCGGGACTTACAATGAGCAGTTCTTC

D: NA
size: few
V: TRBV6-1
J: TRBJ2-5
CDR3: CASSEDQGETQYF
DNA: TGTGCCAGCAGTGAAGATCAGGGAGAGACCCAGTACTTC

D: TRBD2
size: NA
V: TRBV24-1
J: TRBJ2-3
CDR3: CATSDIGRGADTQYF
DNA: TGTGCCACCAGTGATATCGGGAGGGGTGCAGATACGCAGTATTTT

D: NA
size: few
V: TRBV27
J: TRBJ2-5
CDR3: CASSPRTQETQYF
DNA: TGTGCCAGCAGTCCCCGTACACAAGAGACCCAGTACTTC

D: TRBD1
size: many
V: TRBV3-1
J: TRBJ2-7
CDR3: CASSQGWTGLGEQYF
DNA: TGTGCCAGCAGCCAAGGCTGGACAGGGCTGGGAGAGCAGTACTTC

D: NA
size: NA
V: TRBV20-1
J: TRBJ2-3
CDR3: CSASQRGMEATDTQYF
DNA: TGCAGTGCTAGCCAAAGGGGAATGGAGGCCACAGATACGCAGTATTTT

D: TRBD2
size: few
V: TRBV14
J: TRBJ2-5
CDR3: CASSQDLLAGGRETQYF
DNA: TGTGCCAGCAGCCAAGACCTACTAGCGGGGGGCCGGGAGACCCAGTACTTC

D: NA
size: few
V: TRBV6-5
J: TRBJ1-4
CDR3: CASSYSKDNEKLFF
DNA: TGTGCCAGCAGTTACTCGAAGGATAACGAAAAACTGTTTTTT

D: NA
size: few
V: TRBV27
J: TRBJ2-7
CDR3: CASSSSVYEQYF
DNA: TGTGCCAGCAGTTCCAGCGTCTACGAGCAGTACTTC

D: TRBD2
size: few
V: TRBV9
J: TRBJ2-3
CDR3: CASSALWTSGSADTQYF
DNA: TGTGCCAGCAGCGCCCTCTGGACTAGCGGGAGTGCCGATACGCAGTATTTT

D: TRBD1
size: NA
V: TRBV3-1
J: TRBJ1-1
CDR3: CASSLYRGWTEAFF
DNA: TGTGCCAGCAGCCTATACAGGGGGTGGACTGAAGCTTTCTTT

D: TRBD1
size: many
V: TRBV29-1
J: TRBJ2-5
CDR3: CSVALTGRETQYF
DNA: TGCAGCGTGGCCTTGACAGGGCGCGAGACCCAGTACTTC

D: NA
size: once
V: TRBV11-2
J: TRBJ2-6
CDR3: CASSLGPGPANVLTF
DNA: TGTGCCAGCAGCTTAGGTCCCGGGCCCGCCAACGTCCTGACTTTC

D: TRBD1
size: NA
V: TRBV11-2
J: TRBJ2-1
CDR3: CASSPGTGGWNEQFF
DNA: TGTGCCAGCAGCCCGGGGACAGGGGGTTGGAATGAGCAGTTCTTC

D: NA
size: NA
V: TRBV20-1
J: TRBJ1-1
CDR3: CSARAHVGTEAFF
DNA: TGCAGTGCTAGAGCCCACGTTGGGACTGAAGCTTTCTTT

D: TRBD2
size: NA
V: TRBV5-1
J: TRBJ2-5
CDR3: CASSLGLAGVYQETQYF
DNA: TGCGCCAGCAGCCTCGGACTAGCGGGGGTGTACCAAGAGACCCAGTACTTC

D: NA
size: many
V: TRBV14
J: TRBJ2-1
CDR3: CASSPDQGTYNEQFF
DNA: TGTGCCAGCAGCCCCGATCAGGGCACCTACAATGAGCAGTTCTTC

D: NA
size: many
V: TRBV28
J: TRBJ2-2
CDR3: CASTSEGIGELFF
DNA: TGTGCCAGCACAAGCGAAGGGATCGGGGAGCTGTTTTTT

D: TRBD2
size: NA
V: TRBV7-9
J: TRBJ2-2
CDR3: CASSQPRLAENTGELFF
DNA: TGTGCCAGCAGCCAACCCCGGCTAGCGGAGAACACCGGGGAGCTGTTTTTT

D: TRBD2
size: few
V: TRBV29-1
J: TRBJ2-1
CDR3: CSVEDPRLAELNEQFF
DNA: TGCAGCGTTGAAGATCCGCGACTAGCGGAACTTAATGAGCAGTTCTTC

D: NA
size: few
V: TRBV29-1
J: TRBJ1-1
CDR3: CSAKASMNTEAFF
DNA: TGCAGCGCCAAGGCCAGCATGAACACTGAAGCTTTCTTT

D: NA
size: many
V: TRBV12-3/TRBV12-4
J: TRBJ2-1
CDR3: CASSALWGGGEQFF
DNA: TGTGCCAGCAGTGCCTTATGGGGGGGCGGTGAGCAGTTCTTC

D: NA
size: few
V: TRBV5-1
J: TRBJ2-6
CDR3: CASSLGQGAGANVLTF
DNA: TGCGCCAGCAGCTTGGGGCAGGGAGCCGGGGCCAACGTCCTGACTTTC

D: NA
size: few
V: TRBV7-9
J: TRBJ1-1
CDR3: CASSLVAREAFF
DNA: TGTGCCAGCAGCTTAGTGGCCAGAGAAGCTTTCTTT

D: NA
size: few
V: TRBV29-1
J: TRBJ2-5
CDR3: CSVERQGGGETQYF
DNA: TGCAGCGTTGAAAGACAGGGCGGAGGGGAGACCCAGTACTTC